The text below deals with one TCR beta chain. The data belong to a study of cytomegalovirus exposure and HLA in healthy donors. A multiplex PCR was run with 60 Vbeta primers and 13 Jbeta primers. Generated by immunoSEQ multiplex PCR, the TCRdb table keeps only in-frame clones and is missing some. The sample consists of about 170,000 clones, around 75% of them appearing once. The CDR3 sequence is 13 residues long. Germline-derived CDR1 and CDR2 are SGHAT and FQDESV (reference sequence). Trimming cost V 3 bases and J 2 bases, with 7 bases left between them. The material sequenced was PBMCs. The chain combines TRBV11-1 with TRBJ2-5, with D unresolved. This TCR derives from a male donor in good health and CMV-seronegative. The chain's CDR3 is CASSFQDQETQYF. Written as DNA, the CDR3 is TGTGCCAGCAGCTTTCAGGATCAAGAGACCCAGTACTTC.